The text below deals with one T cell receptor beta chain. Germline loops: CDR1 SGDLS, CDR2 YYNGEE. The CDR3 runs to 13 residues. With 4 bases removed from V and 3 bases from J, the gap between germline ends came to 11 bases. Clones were sequenced by immunoSEQ multiplex PCR, and TCRdb holds only the in-frame ones, with some missing. This sample has about 140,000 clones; about 87% occur once, and the top ten carry approximately 10%. The entry originates in a study of blood T cell repertoires in COVID-19. Residents of about two dozen US areas, aged roughly 18 to 95 years, made up the participants. Two consecutive negative NP/OP PCR tests, clearance, or resolved symptoms defined Cohort 3 recovery.

The sequence derives from a man between 60 and 70 years old who had recovered from COVID-19. Sequenced: PBMCs or T cells enriched from blood (not recorded which). The gene calls are TRBV9 and TRBJ2-7; possibly TRBD2 for D (6 bases). The CDR3 nucleotides read TGTGCCAGCAGCCCGGCGGACTACTACGAGCAGTACTTC. Translated: CASSPADYYEQYF.